These 27 T cell receptor beta chains came from one sample sequenced in a study of blood T cell repertoires in COVID-19. Some clones are missing from TCRdb's copy, which holds only in-frame ones; the method was immunoSEQ multiplex PCR. The repertoire holds a few hundred thousand clones, with about 86% as singletons. The sequenced sample consisted of peripheral blood. All receptors come from a man aged 55 to 70 who had recovered from COVID-19.

The chain joins TRBV7-3 to TRBJ2-1; 8 bases align to TRBD2. The CDR3 runs to 15 residues. Germline CDR1 reads SGHTA; CDR2 reads FQGTGA. Trimming took 6 bases from V and 7 from J; bases not matched to a gene: 11. Here the CDR3 reads CASSQITGGRNEQFF. CDR3 in DNA: TGTGCCAGCAGTCAAATTACGGGGGGGAGAAATGAGCAGTTCTTC.

The chain has TRBV6-5 and TRBJ2-5; D ambiguous. The CDR3 is 14 amino acids. Germline assignment: CDR1 MNHEY and CDR2 SVGAGI. The V and J ends lost 0 bases and 2 bases respectively, with 7 bases between them. The CDR3 is CASSYSGRQETQYF. DNA of the CDR3: TGTGCCAGCAGTTACTCAGGCAGGCAAGAGACCCAGTACTTC.

The rearrangement joins TRBV7-9 to TRBJ1-2; D is unresolved. The germline V gene encodes CDR1 SEHNR and CDR2 FQNEAQ (reference sequence). With 5 bases removed from V and 4 bases from J, the gap between germline ends came to 14 bases. CDR3 length equals 14 residues. The CDR3 nucleotides read TGTGCCAGCAGCCCCCGTGGCCAGTCCTATGGCTACACCTTC. Protein product: CASSPRGQSYGYTF.

This chain links TRBV30 with TRBJ2-3, with a tentative D call TRBD2 (6 bases). This CDR3 is 12 amino acids long. V lost 5 bases to trimming and J lost 4 bases, with 10 bases between them. CDR1 and CDR2 (germline): GTSNPN, SVGIG (reference sequence). CDR3 coding DNA: TGTGCCTGGGGGGGAGGTTCAGATACGCAGTATTTT. Its translation: CAWGGGSDTQYF.

The rearrangement joins TRBV19 to TRBJ1-1; D gene unclear. V was pared by 5 bases and J by 1 base, with 11 bases between. This CDR3 contains 14 residues. Germline loops: CDR1 LNHDA, CDR2 SQIVND (reference sequence). The CDR3 spells CASSPQVPNTEAFF. The CDR3 bases are TGTGCCAGTAGTCCCCAGGTGCCGAACACTGAAGCTTTCTTT.

The chain carries TRBV6-5 and TRBJ2-2; no clear D. Germline V gene data show CDR1 as MNHEY and CDR2 as SVGAGI. Trimming cost V 5 bases and J 6 bases, with 10 bases left between them. The CDR3 contains 13 residues. This CDR3 reads CASSPRPAGELFF. The CDR3 DNA reads as TGTGCCAGCAGTCCGCGGCCCGCCGGGGAGCTGTTTTTT.

The V gene is TRBV28, the J gene TRBJ1-3; 10 bases are a match to TRBD1. J lost 6 bases, V lost 3 bases, and 5 bases had no gene match. CDR1 and CDR2 (germline): MDHEN, SYDVKM. The CDR3 runs to 15 residues. The CDR3 DNA reads TGTGCCAGCAGTTTTAGTCGACAGGGGGCAAACACCATATATTTT. Translating gives CASSFSRQGANTIYF.

The chain uses TRBV6-6 and TRBJ1-5; D remains unclear. V lost 5 bases and J 7 bases, leaving 15 bases between the germline ends. CDR3 length equals 14 residues. Germline-derived CDR1 and CDR2 are MNHNY and SVGAGI (reference sequence). The CDR3 region is CASSPPRREQPQHF. The CDR3 nucleotides are TGTGCCAGCAGTCCCCCGCGGCGGGAGCAGCCCCAGCATTTT.

The V and J genes are TRBV30 and TRBJ1-5; 9 bases agree with TRBD1. The CDR3 is 15 residues long. Germline V gives CDR1 GTSNPN, CDR2 SVGIG (reference sequence). V gave up 2 bases and J gave up 8 bases; unmatched junction bases: 10. CDR3 residues: CAWSPGTGFLEPQHF. CDR3 nucleotide sequence: TGTGCCTGGAGTCCCGGGACAGGGTTTTTGGAGCCCCAGCATTTT. Variable domain in full (rest from reference TRBV30 and TRBJ1-5): SQTIHQWPATLVQPVGSPLSLECTVEGTSNPNLYWYRQAAGRGLQLLFYSVGIGQISSEVPQNLSASRPQDRQFILSSKKLLLSDSGFYLCAWSPGTGFLEPQHFGDGTRLSIL.

The rearrangement joins TRBV5-5 to TRBJ1-6; TRBD1 matches 7 bases. The CDR3 consists of 14 residues. The germline V gene has CDR1 SGHKS and CDR2 YYEKEE (reference sequence). J lost 12 bases, V lost 6 bases, and 12 bases had no gene match. CDR3 sequence (DNA): TGTGCCAGCATATTGGGCAGGGGGGATGGACCCCTCCACTTT. Translated: CASILGRGDGPLHF.

This clone showed up just a few times. The chain uses TRBV28 and TRBJ2-7; 8 nucleotides agree with TRBD1. The CDR3 extends over 15 amino acids. Germline values: CDR1 MDHEN, CDR2 SYDVKM. V shed 4 bases and J 4 bases; nucleotides not matched to a gene: 9. CDR3 DNA sequence: TGTGCCAGCAGTTCCCCTTTCCAGGGGGCATACGAGCAGTACTTC. It yields the protein CASSSPFQGAYEQYF.

The CDR3 sequence: CSGSGTSIYNEQFF. The CDR3 coding sequence is TGCAGCGGATCCGGGACTAGCATATACAATGAGCAGTTCTTC. The chain recombines TRBV29-1 with TRBJ2-1, with 9 positions matching TRBD2. This CDR3 spans 14 amino acids. The junction had 8 bases not matched to a gene; V was cut back by 7 bases and J by 4 bases. The germline gives CDR1 SQVTM, CDR2 ANQGSEA.

The chain couples TRBV19 to TRBJ1-5, with 9 bases fitting TRBD1. V gave up 3 bases and J gave up 6 bases; unmatched junction bases: 6. The CDR3 spans 15 residues. CDR1 is LNHDA, CDR2 SQIVND, per germline (reference sequence). CDR3 DNA sequence: TGTGCCAGTAGTATCCTGACAGGGGGGAGTCAGCCCCAGCATTTT. As protein: CASSILTGGSQPQHF.

The J gene is TRBJ1-3, the V gene TRBV11-2; no firm D call. The CDR3 consists of 17 residues. Germline CDR1 SGHAT, CDR2 FQNNGV. V was shortened by 3 bases and J by 4 bases, with 19 bases between the two germline ends. The CDR3 here is CASSLLQVQSWGNTIYF. The CDR3 coding sequence is TGTGCCAGCAGCTTGCTGCAGGTCCAGAGCTGGGGAAACACCATATATTTT.

The CDR3 spells CASSYPGQSNEKLFF. CDR3 DNA: TGTGCCAGCAGTTATCCGGGACAGAGTAATGAAAAACTGTTTTTT. The chain is built from TRBV6-9 and TRBJ1-4; TRBD1 matches 7 bases. Unmatched junction bases numbered 4, after V lost 2 bases and J lost 4 bases. Germline V gene sequence: CDR1 MNHGY, CDR2 SVAAGI. The length of the CDR3 is 15 residues.

For the CDR3, the DNA is TGTGCCAGCAGCCAGAGGCCCCCCGGGGACAGGGGACAGTTCTTC. Amino acid sequence: CASSQRPPGDRGQFF. V and J are TRBV5-6 and TRBJ2-1; 10 bases are a match to TRBD1. V was pared by 4 bases and J by 13 bases, with 14 bases of the junction left unmatched. This CDR3 is 15 amino acids long. CDR1 SGHDT and CDR2 YYEEEE come from the germline V gene.

The chain uses TRBV28 and TRBJ1-6, with 8 bases aligning to TRBD1. The V and J ends lost 6 bases and 0 bases, in that order; junction bases with no gene match: 13. Germline CDR1 reads MDHEN; CDR2 reads SYDVKM. The CDR3 extends over 19 amino acids. CDR3 DNA: TGTGCCAGCAGCCCCCAACGGGACAGGAGGAGCTCCTATAATTCACCCCTCCACTTT. It codes for CASSPQRDRRSSYNSPLHF.

This sequence joins TRBV28 and TRBJ1-3, with D hard to call. Germline values: CDR1 MDHEN, CDR2 SYDVKM. The CDR3 length is 15 residues. V lost 5 bases, J lost 0 bases, and 11 bases lay in between. The DNA for the CDR3 is TGTGCCAGCAGTCAGGCCGGATTCTCTGGAAACACCATATATTTT. It translates to CASSQAGFSGNTIYF.

The chain employs TRBV7-2 and TRBJ2-3; D may be TRBD2 (6 bases). CDR1 and CDR2 (germline): SGHTA, FQGNSA. The CDR3 is 15 amino acids. V was trimmed by 5 bases and J by 2 bases, leaving 14 bases between them. The CDR3 DNA is TGTGCCAGCAGCCAGCAGGCGGGGTCCACAGATACGCAGTATTTT. Translation: CASSQQAGSTDTQYF.

The chain combines TRBV18 with TRBJ1-2; D remains ambiguous. V shed 3 bases and J shed 1 base, with 12 bases lying between them. This CDR3 region has 15 residues. Germline CDR1 KGHSH, CDR2 LQKENI. CDR3 sequence reads: CASSPSGRDNYGYTF. The DNA for the CDR3 is TGTGCCAGCTCACCGTCGGGGAGGGATAACTATGGCTACACCTTC.

The V call is TRBV29-1, the J call TRBJ2-5; the D is unclear. The ends were cut back, 4 bases at V and 5 bases at J, with 5 bases in the middle. CDR1 and CDR2 (germline): SQVTM, ANQGSEA. The CDR3 sequence is 10 residues long. CDR3 bases: TGCAGCGTTGGCCAGGAGACCCAGTACTTC. It translates to CSVGQETQYF.

The chain has TRBV9 and TRBJ2-7, with D tentatively TRBD2 (5 bases). CDR1 is SGDLS and CDR2 is YYNGEE in the germline V gene. This CDR3 is built from 13 residues. V was cut by 4 bases and J by 6 bases, with 14 bases left in between. The CDR3 bases are TGTGCCAGCAGCCCGGATGAGCGGCGCGAGCAGTACTTC. Its translation: CASSPDERREQYF.

The V call is TRBV19, the J call TRBJ2-7; no definite D call. Germline CDR1 is LNHDA and CDR2 is SQIVND (reference sequence). The CDR3 extends over 13 amino acids. V lost 4 bases to trimming and J lost 0 bases, with 7 bases between them. The CDR3 reads CASSTVHSYEQYF. CDR3 in DNA: TGTGCCAGTAGTACGGTTCACTCCTACGAGCAGTACTTC. Full variable domain (rest looked up from reference TRBV19 and TRBJ2-7): DGGITQSPKYLFRKEGQNVTLSCEQNLNHDAMYWYRQDPGQGLRLIYYSQIVNDFQKGDIAEGYSVSREKKESFPLTVTSAQKNPTAFYLCASSTVHSYEQYFGPGTRLTVT.

This clone was seen only a few times. This chain joins TRBV4-2 and TRBJ1-6, with 8 bases fitting TRBD1. The length of the CDR3 is 15 residues. Germline-derived CDR1 and CDR2 are LGHNA and YNFKEQ. V gave up 0 bases and J gave up 6 bases; unmatched junction bases: 1. CDR3 loop: CASSQEGTGNSPLHF. CDR3 in DNA: TGTGCCAGCAGCCAAGAGGGGACAGGTAATTCACCCCTCCACTTT.

The chain joins TRBV5-4 to TRBJ2-2; 7 bases match TRBD2. V was clipped by 4 bases and J by 5 bases; unmatched bases: 11. Germline-derived CDR1 and CDR2 are SGHNT and YYREEE (reference sequence). The CDR3 sequence is 16 residues long. CDR3 sequence: CASSALAGTATGELFF. In DNA form, the CDR3 reads TGTGCCAGCAGCGCGTTAGCGGGTACTGCGACCGGGGAGCTGTTTTTT.

Concerning this clone: Compared with germline, one end of the junction differs, possibly owing to a read error. This sequence joins TRBV28 and TRBJ2-7; 9 bases align to TRBD1. Germline V lookup: CDR1 MDHEN, CDR2 SYDVKM. This CDR3 spans 15 amino acids. CDR3: CASSLGGTGISGVIF. CDR3 nucleotide sequence: TGTGCCAGCAGTTTGGGGGGGACAGGGATTAGCGGAGTCATCTTC.

This chain links TRBV5-5 with TRBJ1-1, with 12 bases lining up with TRBD1. Germline V gene lookup returns CDR1 SGHKS and CDR2 YYEKEE (reference sequence). There are 15 residues in the CDR3. Germline trimming cut 4 bases from V and 8 bases from J; bases unmatched to any gene: 9. Here the CDR3 DNA reads TGTGCCAGCAGCAGACCGGGACAGGGGGCGAGAGAAGCTTTCTTT. Translated, it gives CASSRPGQGAREAFF.